This entry describes one T cell receptor (beta chain). Its antigen remains unknown. The length of the CDR3 is 15 residues. The germline V and J ends were trimmed by 2 bases and 4 bases, with 15 bases remaining between them. CDR1 and CDR2 (germline): SNHLY, FYNNEI. The data stem from a study of beta chain features in type 1 diabetes. Study conclusions and caveats: Patients' naive, central memory and regulatory TCRB repertoires appeared more alike than those of healthy donors.

Since all of the isolated RNA was reverse transcribed, expressed TCRB transcripts were what got sequenced. Sequencing was performed with immunoSEQ multiplex PCR; in TCRdb, only in-frame clones are kept and a portion is missing. The sample yields under 950,000 clones, roughly 16% seen once. The chain is built from TRBV2 and TRBJ2-7; D could derive from TRBD1 or TRBD2 (5 bases each). The sequence was obtained from a young woman in good health. The sequenced sample was naive CD4+ T cells from blood. The CDR3 DNA follows: TGTGCCAGCAGTGAACTGGGGGAGATGGTTTACGAGCAGTACTTC. Translation: CASSELGEMVYEQYF.